This TCR beta chain was recovered during a study of control samples from healthy donors and cancer patients (dated by TCRdb to 2018 to 2020). The method behind the library was the immunoSEQ multiplex PCR assay. TCRdb took this table from immuneACCESS and kept in-frame rearrangements with V and J called. Such tables lack part of the clones; where checked against another copy, unresolved V genes explain under half of the gap, and the rest is unexplained. The sample has 200,000 to 250,000 clones on record, roughly 94% of them singletons. Less than 1.6% of the sample comes from the top ten. From the germline V gene, CDR1 is WSHSY and CDR2 is SAAADI. Compared with germline, V lacks 6 bases and J lacks 4 bases; bases without a gene match: 5. The CDR3 numbers 13 residues from cysteine through phenylalanine. Only CDR3 DNA is held: 39 bases, read in frame from base 1. For this clone: Its antigen is unknown. No much larger clonotype is one base removed from it; base qualities were not supplied.

Sequenced sample: blood. The origin of this receptor is a middle-aged man in good health. The chain is made from TRBV10-2 and TRBJ2-7; TRBD1 agrees with 8 junctional bases. The DNA sequence is TGCGCCAGCAGGGACAGGGTTTCTTACGAGCAGTACTTC. This is translated as CASRDRVSYEQYF.